This T cell receptor (beta chain) stems from a study of blood T cell repertoires in COVID-19 (dated by TCRdb to the early 2020s). The study in broad terms: Collaborator samples came from the United States, Italy and Spain and covered acute and convalescent phases of COVID-19. The material from the prospective study consisted of cDNA or gDNA derived from T cells, B-cell-depleted T cells, or PBMCs. Deeply sampled blood TCRbeta repertoires from subjects exposed to, actively infected with, or recovered from COVID-19 were included in the dataset. The repertoires were made available in a free public database intended to serve as a resource for research on the immune response to SARS-CoV-2. Samples were obtained from the ongoing ImmuneRACE study (first 160 participants) and from 1,000 to 1,500 subjects provided by 6 global collaborators. A de-identified subject ID, COVID-19 status, age in years and sex were almost always included in the sample metadata. HLA class I and class II types, where available, came from metadata supplied by the sample provider rather than from assay-based typing. Broad study findings and their caveats: How much clinical and demographic metadata was included differed by source and by participant, and the metadata was provided uncurated.

The collaborating institutions used their own protocols to collect whole blood in K2EDTA tubes. For TCRbeta analysis, collaborators shipped samples as frozen whole blood, isolated PBMCs, or DNA extracted from either of those sample types. Comments on this clone: No cognate antigen has been identified for it. Per-base quality was not reported, and no clone a single base away is much larger than it.

Trimming removed 6 bases from V and 1 base from J, leaving 12 bases between the germline ends. CDR1 and CDR2, looked up from the germline V gene, are MNHEY and SVGAGI. Measured from the cysteine to the phenylalanine, the CDR3 is 14 residues long. Just CDR3 DNA is preserved here, 42 bases in frame from base 1. The immunoSEQ Assay, a bias-controlled multiplex PCR, was used to amplify TCRbeta CDR3 regions from genomic DNA. In the paper's pipeline: The number of nucleated cells in each sample was estimated from the amplification of reference gene primers within the assay. Sequence reads were collapsed and filtered to measure the absolute abundance of every unique TCRbeta CDR3 rearrangement. Productive Simpson clonality was computed per sample as the square root of Simpson's diversity index over productive rearrangements. Sourced from immuneACCESS, this table was stored by TCRdb with only in-frame sequences that have V and J called. A share of the clones is absent; for the studies checked, an unresolved V gene accounts for under half, and the remainder has no known explanation. Clonal size and the V and J genes are those of that table, whereas D and trimming came from the DNA. The sample records 100,000 or so clones, 75% to 95% of which are singletons. Of the sample, roughly 4.2% is held by the ten largest clones.

The chain is encoded by TRBV6-5 joined to TRBJ1-1; possibly the D gene is TRBD1, per 6 matching bases. The specimen was peripheral blood. The source is a man younger than 30 with acute or convalescent COVID-19. The CDR3 here reads CASRDRPTNTEAFF. The DNA is TGTGCCAGCAGGGACAGACCAACGAACACTGAAGCTTTCTTT.